These 28 T cell receptor beta chains were all obtained from the same sample, sequenced in a study of T cells in Graves' hyperthyroidism and ophthalmopathy. RNA transcripts served as the template for amplifying TCR beta CDR3 regions. First-round RT-PCR with HTBI primers amplified the TCR CDR3 region. MiXCR, applied by TCRdb to the multiplex PCR reads, yields one record per CDR3 protein. The sample carries some 620,000 distinct CDR3 sequences, around 16% recorded once. Sequences were obtained from blood. These receptors all come from a woman in her 30s with Graves' hyperthyroidism.

This clonotype was seen more than once but under ten times. In DNA, the CDR3 is TGTGCCACCAGTGACTGGGACAGGGGGGCCTACGAGCAGTACTTC. Its protein is CATSDWDRGAYEQYF. This sequence joins TRBV24-1 and TRBJ2-7; 11 bases agree with TRBD1. Unmatched junction bases numbered 3, after V lost 4 bases and J lost 2 bases. Germline loops: CDR1 KGHDR, CDR2 SFDVKD. This CDR3 region has 15 residues.

This clonotype was picked up many times. V and J are TRBV12-3 or TRBV12-4 and TRBJ2-2; TRBD1 might be the D (6 bases). This CDR3 contains 14 residues. Trimming left V 5 bases short and J 5 bases short, with 12 bases between. CDR3 in amino acids: CASSTGYGTGELFF. The CDR3 nucleotides read TGTGCCAGCAGTACAGGGTACGGGACCGGGGAGCTGTTTTTT.

This clonotype was seen many times. V and J are TRBV28 and TRBJ2-1, with 12 bases fitting TRBD2. Germline V gene sequence: CDR1 MDHEN, CDR2 SYDVKM. The CDR3 length is 17 residues. V lost 6 bases and J lost 2; bases outside the gene matches: 8. The CDR3 reads CASRMITSGRPYNEQFF. DNA of the CDR3: TGTGCCAGCAGGATGATAACTAGCGGGAGGCCCTACAATGAGCAGTTCTTC.

This clonotype has a count of ten or more. The chain employs TRBV27 and TRBJ1-5; D remains unclear. The CDR3 totals 13 residues. CDR1 MNHEY and CDR2 SMNVEV come from the germline V gene (reference sequence). Trimming pared 5 bases from V and 7 bases from J, leaving 12 bases between. The CDR3 spells CASSSGWWQPQHF. CDR3 in DNA: TGTGCCAGCAGTAGTGGTTGGTGGCAGCCCCAGCATTTT.

This clonotype was detected only once. The chain uses TRBV7-2 and TRBJ2-7; TRBD2 matches 9 bases. J lost 5 bases, V lost 4 bases, and 9 bases had no gene match. In germline, CDR1 is SGHTA, CDR2 FQGNSA. The CDR3 extends over 15 amino acids. CDR3 sequence: CASSSSGTSKDEQYF. As DNA, the CDR3 is TGTGCCAGCAGCTCATCCGGGACTAGCAAAGACGAGCAGTACTTC.

In this sample, this clonotype turned up a few times. The V and J genes are TRBV20-1 and TRBJ2-7, with D perhaps matching TRBD1 (6 bases). This CDR3 spans 14 amino acids. Germline loops: CDR1 DFQATT, CDR2 SNEGSKA (reference sequence). V lost 5 bases and J lost 0, with 14 bases in between. In DNA form, the CDR3 reads TGCAGTGCTTACCCGGACAGAACCTCCTACGAGCAGTACTTC. It specifies CSAYPDRTSYEQYF.

The chain's CDR3 is CASRREEGGEQFF. CDR3 bases: TGTGCCAGCAGGAGGGAGGAGGGAGGTGAGCAGTTCTTC. The chain links TRBV6-1 to TRBJ2-1; TRBD2 might be the D (6 bases). The germline V gene has CDR1 MNHNS and CDR2 SASEGT. Trimming left V 6 bases short and J 9 bases short, with 15 bases between. The CDR3 contains 13 residues.

The sample holds a few counts of this clonotype. The chain couples TRBV3-1 to TRBJ2-7; perhaps TRBD1 as D (6 bases). Germline CDR1 reads LGHDT; CDR2 reads YNNKEL (reference sequence). The CDR3 is 15 residues long. V was trimmed by 3 bases and J by 7 bases, leaving 19 bases between them. The CDR3 DNA is TGTGCCAGCAGCCAGACAGGCGACACCCTGAAGGAGCAGTACTTC. Encoded protein: CASSQTGDTLKEQYF.

Ten or more counts support this clonotype. CDR3: CASSIGGAVETQYF. The CDR3 nucleotides read TGTGCCAGCAGTATCGGAGGGGCAGTAGAGACCCAGTACTTC. The V call is TRBV28, the J call TRBJ2-5, with D perhaps TRBD2 (6 bases). The CDR3 sequence is 14 residues long. Germline lookup yields CDR1 MDHEN and CDR2 SYDVKM. V was cut by 5 bases and J by 4 bases, with 14 bases left in between.

This clonotype was detected only a few times. This chain links TRBV6-1 with TRBJ1-5; tentative D call: TRBD1 (5 bases). Germline V gene lookup returns CDR1 MNHNS and CDR2 SASEGT. The CDR3 length is 13 residues. The V gene lost 7 bases and the J gene lost 7 bases, with 14 bases spanning the gap. This chain's CDR3 is CASTLGLLQPQHF. CDR3 DNA: TGTGCCAGCACCCTGGGGCTATTGCAGCCCCAGCATTTT.

There are a few counts of this clonotype. The chain has TRBV28 and TRBJ2-6; D is unresolved. Trimming stripped 6 bases from V and 0 bases from J, with 12 bases between. Germline CDR1 is MDHEN and CDR2 is SYDVKM. This CDR3 spans 16 amino acids. CDR3 in amino acids: CASSKTAFSGANVLTF. DNA for the CDR3: TGTGCCAGCAGCAAAACGGCTTTCTCTGGGGCCAACGTCCTGACTTTC. Combining the CDR3 with reference TRBV28 and TRBJ2-6 gives the whole variable domain DVKVTQSSRYLVKRTGEKVFLECVQDMDHENMFWYRQDPGLGLRLIYFSYDVKMKEKGDIPEGYSVSREKKERFSLILESASTNQTSMYLCASSKTAFSGANVLTFGAGSRLTVL.

The table lists this clonotype with a few counts. The chain combines TRBV19 with TRBJ1-1; weak D call: TRBD1 (6 bases). This CDR3 is built from 15 residues. V shed 6 bases and J shed 6 bases, with 20 bases lying between them. CDR1 and CDR2 (germline): LNHDA, SQIVND (reference sequence). For the CDR3, the DNA is TGTGCCAGTAGCTCATTCGGGGGGGCCGGGGCTGAAGCTTTCTTT. Translation: CASSSFGGAGAEAFF.

In this sample, this clonotype turned up many times. This chain connects TRBV20-1 to TRBJ2-7, with TRBD2 matching 9 bases. The CDR3 has 13 amino acids. The germline CDR1 and CDR2 sequences are DFQATT and SNEGSKA (reference sequence). The trim removed 2 bases at V and 3 bases at J, leaving 2 bases unmatched. The CDR3 DNA follows: TGCAGTGCTAGAAGAGCGGGAGGCTACGAGCAGTACTTC. Protein: CSARRAGGYEQYF.

This clonotype was seen repeatedly, ten times or more. V is TRBV2 and J is TRBJ2-1; D call uncertain. Trimming left V 9 bases short and J 3 bases short, with 9 bases between. The CDR3 spans 12 residues. CDR1 is SNHLY and CDR2 is FYNNEI in the germline V gene. CDR3 protein: CARGKDYNEQFF. The CDR3 region has the DNA TGTGCCAGGGGGAAGGACTACAATGAGCAGTTCTTC.

In this sample, this clonotype turned up a few times. The chain combines TRBV11-2 with TRBJ2-1; a weak D match, TRBD2 (6 bases). V was pared by 5 bases and J by 4 bases, with 12 bases between. Germline CDR1 and CDR2: SGHAT and FQNNGV. The CDR3 totals 14 residues. CDR3 nucleotides: TGTGCCAGCAGCCTCCAGCGGGCGTACAATGAGCAGTTCTTC. Translation: CASSLQRAYNEQFF.

This clonotype was counted ten times or more. This chain uses TRBV6-2 or TRBV6-3 with TRBJ2-7; 9 bases are a match to TRBD2. The junction had 5 bases not matched to a gene; V was cut back by 5 bases and J by 3 bases. The CDR3 totals 14 residues. The germline V gene has CDR1 MNHEY and CDR2 SVGEGT. The CDR3 sequence is CASSLASGNYEQYF. In DNA, the CDR3 is TGTGCCAGCAGTCTTGCTAGCGGGAACTACGAGCAGTACTTC.

The rearrangement links TRBV19 to TRBJ1-1; D is unresolved. Trimming stripped 1 base from V and 0 bases from J, with 6 bases between. CDR1 and CDR2 from the germline V gene are LNHDA and SQIVND (reference sequence). The CDR3 covers 14 residues. The DNA of the CDR3 is TGTGCCAGTAGTATAGTCCTGGTGAACACTGAAGCTTTCTTT. Translation gives CASSIVLVNTEAFF.

The sample holds many counts of this clonotype. The chain is built from TRBV18 and TRBJ1-3; no clear D gene. The CDR3 is made up of 15 amino acids. Trimming cost V 3 bases and J 2 bases, with 11 bases left between them. The germline gives CDR1 KGHSH, CDR2 LQKENI. DNA of the CDR3: TGTGCCAGCTCACCGGGAGGCACTGCTGGAAACACCATATATTTT. This codes for CASSPGGTAGNTIYF.

At least ten counts were recorded for this clonotype. J is TRBJ1-2 and V is TRBV20-1, with 10 bases matching TRBD1. Unmatched junction bases numbered 7, after V lost 0 bases and J lost 3 bases. CDR1 and CDR2 (germline): DFQATT, SNEGSKA (reference sequence). The CDR3 is 16 amino acids. The CDR3 DNA is TGCAGTGCTAGAGAAGTGTTGGACAGGGGGTACTATGGCTACACCTTC. Its protein is CSAREVLDRGYYGYTF.

At least ten counts were recorded for this clonotype. The CDR3 bases are TGTGCCAGCAGCTTTTGGCTAGCGGCCCACAATGAGCAGTTCTTC. Its translation is CASSFWLAAHNEQFF. The rearrangement joins TRBV12-3 or TRBV12-4 to TRBJ2-1; 7 positions agree with TRBD2. The CDR3 has 15 residues. Germline trimming cut 6 bases from V and 5 bases from J; bases unmatched to any gene: 10.

This clonotype was detected many times. This rearrangement joins TRBV20-1 to TRBJ2-3; 8 nucleotides match TRBD2. With 4 bases clipped from V and 1 base from J, the junction kept 7 bases outside the gene matches. The CDR3 loop spans 15 amino acids. Germline-derived CDR1 and CDR2 are DFQATT and SNEGSKA (reference sequence). CDR3 nucleotide sequence: TGCAGTGCTAAAAGACTTAGCGGGGGCACAGATACGCAGTATTTT. It codes for CSAKRLSGGTDTQYF.

The chain combines TRBV20-1 with TRBJ1-3; D ambiguous. The CDR3 runs to 16 residues. The V end lost 2 bases, the J end lost 0 bases, and 14 bases lay between the germline ends. Germline CDR1 DFQATT, CDR2 SNEGSKA (reference sequence). The CDR3 DNA is TGCAGTGCTAGACCCTGGACCGGCAACTCTGGAAACACCATATATTTT. This encodes CSARPWTGNSGNTIYF.

This clonotype was seen ten or more times. Here the CDR3 DNA reads TGTGCCAGCACCACAGTTTACAATGAGCAGTTCTTC. This gives the protein CASTTVYNEQFF. The chain recombines TRBV28 with TRBJ2-1; D is unclear. The CDR3 sequence is 12 residues long. CDR1 and CDR2 (germline): MDHEN, SYDVKM. V was trimmed by 7 bases and J by 4 bases, leaving 8 bases between them. Filled out from reference TRBV28 and TRBJ2-1, the complete variable domain reads DVKVTQSSRYLVKRTGEKVFLECVQDMDHENMFWYRQDPGLGLRLIYFSYDVKMKEKGDIPEGYSVSREKKERFSLILESASTNQTSMYLCASTTVYNEQFFGPGTRLTVL.

This clonotype was found many times. This chain joins TRBV20-1 and TRBJ1-4, with D hard to call. Germline lookup yields CDR1 DFQATT and CDR2 SNEGSKA (reference sequence). V lost 0 bases and J lost 8, with 10 bases in between. There are 13 residues in the CDR3. In nucleotides, the CDR3 is TGCAGTGCTAGAGACCCAAACGGGGAAAAACTGTTTTTT. It yields the protein CSARDPNGEKLFF.

This clonotype was recorded a few times. The rearrangement links TRBV19 to TRBJ1-1, with 9 bases fitting TRBD1. V lost 7 bases to trimming and J lost 3 bases; unmatched junction nucleotides: 9. The CDR3 loop spans 15 amino acids. The germline CDR1 and CDR2 sequences are LNHDA and SQIVND (reference sequence). The CDR3 is CASTMTGGVYTEAFF. The CDR3 DNA is TGTGCCAGTACCATGACAGGGGGGGTTTACACTGAAGCTTTCTTT.

This clonotype was detected many times. This chain connects TRBV5-1 to TRBJ2-7; 11 bases are shared with TRBD2. The CDR3 consists of 15 residues. Germline V gives CDR1 SGHRS, CDR2 YFSETQ. V lost 0 bases to trimming and J lost 6 bases; unmatched junction nucleotides: 5. The CDR3 coding sequence is TGCGCCAGCAGCTTGGGACTAGCGGGATCGGGCGAGCAGTACTTC. Protein product: CASSLGLAGSGEQYF. The full variable domain, in which reference TRBV5-1 and TRBJ2-7 provide the parts outside the CDR3, is KAGVTQTPRYLIKTRGQQVTLSCSPISGHRSVSWYQQTPGQGLQFLFEYFSETQRNKGNFPGRFSGRQFSNSRSEMNVSTLELGDSALYLCASSLGLAGSGEQYFGPGTRLTVT.

This clonotype was found many times. This chain joins TRBV5-6 and TRBJ2-3; weak D call: TRBD2 (5 bases). The CDR3 totals 15 residues. CDR1 is SGHDT, CDR2 YYEEEE, per germline. Trimming removed 5 bases from V and 2 bases from J, with 15 bases in between. CDR3 nucleotides: TGTGCCAGCAGTCAATTGACTACGGACACAGATACGCAGTATTTT. The encoded protein is CASSQLTTDTDTQYF.

This clonotype was seen ten or more times. V gene TRBV28 combines with J gene TRBJ2-7, with 8 bases aligning to TRBD2. The CDR3 is made up of 16 amino acids. Trimming at V came to 8 bases and at J to 2 bases, leaving 14 bases not matched to a gene. Germline lookup yields CDR1 MDHEN and CDR2 SYDVKM. CDR3 bases: TGTGCCAGCGGGGCCGCTACGAGCGGGAGAGCCTACGAGCAGTACTTC. Translated, it gives CASGAATSGRAYEQYF.